The clone carrying this T cell receptor (beta chain) was recorded many times. Its antigen is currently unknown. CDR3 length equals 14 residues. Trimming took off 7 bases at V and 2 bases at J, with 13 bases between the two ends. Germline loops: CDR1 SGHNT, CDR2 YYREEE (reference sequence). TCRdb ran MiXCR on the 5' RACE reads and lists one entry per CDR3 protein. The sample carries around 160,000 distinct CDR3 sequences, 3% to 4.5% recorded once. This specimen belongs to a study of identical twins. Regarding the study as a whole: Without tracking the same donors, conclusions rested on cross-sectional statistical analysis.

The sequenced sample consisted of memory T cells sorted from blood. The rearrangement uses TRBV5-4 and TRBJ2-1; D is possibly TRBD1 (5 bases). The source is a man aged 18 to 30 in good health. CDR3 amino acids: CASGIDRAYNEQFF. CDR3 nucleotide sequence: TGTGCCAGCGGAATTGACAGAGCCTACAATGAGCAGTTCTTC.